The rows below give T cell receptor beta chains drawn from one sample of a study of long-term antiretroviral therapy in people with HIV. The assay was immunoSEQ multiplex PCR, and TCRdb's table has in-frame clones only and misses some. The sample lists some 35,000 clones, roughly 85% occurring once. The source was unsorted PBMCs, collected 2.2 years after starting antiretroviral therapy. Every receptor here comes from a man aged 18-30 years with HIV. Each CDR3 is given with its conserved first and last residue. Fields, in order: J gene, V gene, D gene, clone size, CDR3 DNA, CDR3 protein. A D gene is named only where the DNA matches it firmly. Expanded clones are given a class, and other clones once, few, many or no size at all.

TRBJ1-2 | TRBV25-1 | NA | NA | TGTGCCAGCAGTCGGGCGGAGTATGGCTACACCTTC | CASSRAEYGYTF
TRBJ1-2 | TRBV5-8 | NA | once | TGTGCCAGCAGTCCAGGTCGCTATGGCTACACCTTC | CASSPGRYGYTF
TRBJ2-1 | TRBV10-3 | NA | NA | TGTGCCACAGGAGCCTACGACAATGAGCAGTTCTTC | CATGAYDNEQFF
TRBJ1-2 | TRBV7-9 | NA | NA | TGTGCCAGCAGCTTAGAAATAGGGTTGGATGGCTACACCTTC | CASSLEIGLDGYTF
TRBJ2-3 | TRBV6-1 | TRBD1 | few | TGTGCCAGCAGTGTCATAGGGACAGGGGGCTGGACAGATACGCAGTATTTT | CASSVIGTGGWTDTQYF
TRBJ1-2 | TRBV11-2 | TRBD1 | NA | TGTGCCAGCAGCTTCCCTGGGACAGGGAACTATGGCTACACCTTC | CASSFPGTGNYGYTF
TRBJ1-5 | TRBV28 | NA | few | TGTGCCAGCAGTCCCCGTTTAGGTAGCAATCAGCCCCAGCATTTT | CASSPRLGSNQPQHF
TRBJ2-5 | TRBV6-5 | NA | NA | TGTGCCAGCAGTCAGGGACTGGGGGGGACCCAGTACTTC | CASSQGLGGTQYF
TRBJ2-1 | TRBV14 | TRBD2 | NA | TGTGCCAGCAGCCGGGGAGGGAGACGATCCTCCTACAATGAGCAGTTCTTC | CASSRGGRRSSYNEQFF
TRBJ2-7 | TRBV10-3 | TRBD2 | NA | TGTGCCATCAGGCTGACTAGCACCTCCTACGAGCAGTACTTC | CAIRLTSTSYEQYF
TRBJ1-1 | TRBV6-5 | TRBD1 | NA | TGTGCCAGCAGGTGGACAGGGGGCGCGAACACTGAAGCTTTCTTT | CASRWTGGANTEAFF
TRBJ2-7 | TRBV27 | NA | NA | TGCGCCAGCAGTTTATCGACGGGACGTCTTTCCTACGAGCAGTACTTC | CASSLSTGRLSYEQYF
TRBJ1-2 | TRBV28 | NA | NA | TGTGCCAGCAGTTTACCCGAGAATAAGGGCTACACCTTC | CASSLPENKGYTF
TRBJ2-5 | TRBV5-6 | NA | NA | TGTGCCAGCAGCTTTTTTTCCGGGGAGACCCAGTACTTC | CASSFFSGETQYF
TRBJ1-4 | TRBV5-6 | NA | NA | TGTGCCAGCAGCTTGACAACAACTAATGAAAAACTGTTTTTT | CASSLTTTNEKLFF
TRBJ2-1 | TRBV4-3 | TRBD2 | NA | TGCGCCAGCAGCCACCCACAAGTCAGGACTAGCGGGAGACTGGGGTACAATGAGCAGTTCTTC | CASSHPQVRTSGRLGYNEQFF
TRBJ1-4 | TRBV5-1 | TRBD1 | NA | TGCGCCAGCAGCTCCGGGACAGGGGGCGACGGTTCAGTGTTGTTTTTT | CASSSGTGGDGSVLFF
TRBJ2-5 | TRBV14 | NA | NA | TGTGCCAGCAGCCAAGAGAAGCAGGCATACATACAAGAGACCCAGTACTTC | CASSQEKQAYIQETQYF
TRBJ1-3 | TRBV19 | NA | NA | TGTGCCAGTAGTACCGCGTCTTGGACTGGAAACACCATATATTTT | CASSTASWTGNTIYF
TRBJ2-1 | TRBV6-1 | TRBD1 | once | TGTGCCAGCAGTGCAACAGGGGGTGGGGATGAGCAGTTCTTC | CASSATGGGDEQFF
TRBJ2-7 | TRBV4-2 | TRBD2 | NA | TGTGCCAGCAGCCAAGAATTAGCGGGAGGCCACGAGCAGTACTTC | CASSQELAGGHEQYF
TRBJ2-3 | TRBV5-5 | NA | NA | TGTGCCAGCAGCTTGGGGGACCTCGCGAATACGCAGTATTTT | CASSLGDLANTQYF
TRBJ2-1 | TRBV4-3 | TRBD2 | NA | TGCGCCAGCAGCCAGGGACTAGGGGGGTCAAATGAGCAGTTCTTC | CASSQGLGGSNEQFF
TRBJ1-2 | TRBV7-9 | NA | few | TGTGCCAGCAGCTTGGGTGCAGGGGCCGGCTACACCTTC | CASSLGAGAGYTF
TRBJ1-1 | TRBV5-1 | NA | few | TGCGCCAGCAGCGGGAGAGGGAACACTGAAGCTTTCTTT | CASSGRGNTEAFF
TRBJ2-1 | TRBV5-4 | TRBD2 | once | TGTGCCAGCAGCGCGACTAGCGGGGGGGGCGATGAGCAGTTCTTC | CASSATSGGGDEQFF
TRBJ2-7 | TRBV27 | NA | once | TGTGCCAGCAGTTTAATATTTCCCTACGAGCAGTACTTC | CASSLIFPYEQYF
TRBJ2-4 | TRBV28 | NA | once | TGTGCCAGCAGCTCAGGGGCCGGCAAAAACATTCAGTACTTC | CASSSGAGKNIQYF
TRBJ2-1 | TRBV29-1 | NA | NA | TGCAGCGTTGTGAGGCAGATCCGGGGAGATGAGCAGTTCTTC | CSVVRQIRGDEQFF
TRBJ2-7 | TRBV29-1 | TRBD1 | NA | TGCAGCGTTGGCCCGGCAGGGGGATACGAGCAGTACTTC | CSVGPAGGYEQYF
TRBJ2-7 | TRBV10-3 | NA | NA | TGTGCCATCAGTCAGGCCAGGCAAACCTACGAGCAGTACTTC | CAISQARQTYEQYF
TRBJ2-7 | TRBV6-1 | NA | NA | TGTGCCAGCAGTGAATGGGCCCGATCACCGAGGGGCGAGCAGTACTTC | CASSEWARSPRGEQYF
TRBJ2-1 | TRBV7-2 | NA | NA | TGTGCCAGCAGCTTAAATTCGGGGTACAATGAGCAGTTCTTC | CASSLNSGYNEQFF
TRBJ2-1 | TRBV9 | TRBD1 | once | TGTGCCAGCAGCGTAGGACCTCAGGGGGTTAGCGATGAGCAGTTCTTC | CASSVGPQGVSDEQFF
TRBJ1-6 | TRBV5-1 | TRBD1 | NA | TGCGCCAGCAGCCTAGAACAGGGGGCAAATTCACCCCTCCACTTT | CASSLEQGANSPLHF